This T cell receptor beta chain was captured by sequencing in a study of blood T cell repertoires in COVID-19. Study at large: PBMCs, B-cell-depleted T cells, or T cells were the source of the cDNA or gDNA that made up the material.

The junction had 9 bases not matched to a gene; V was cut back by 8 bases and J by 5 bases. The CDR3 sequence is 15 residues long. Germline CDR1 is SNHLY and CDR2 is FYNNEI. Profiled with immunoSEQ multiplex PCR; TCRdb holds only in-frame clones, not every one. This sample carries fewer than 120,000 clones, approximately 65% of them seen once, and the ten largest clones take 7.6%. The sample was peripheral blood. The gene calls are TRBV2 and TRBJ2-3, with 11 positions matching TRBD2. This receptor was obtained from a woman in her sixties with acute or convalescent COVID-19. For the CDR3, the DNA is TGTGCCAGCGGATTAGCGGGGGGGCCGAAAGATACGCAGTATTTT. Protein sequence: CASGLAGGPKDTQYF.